These 18 T cell receptor beta chains share one sample of origin, sequenced in a study of vaccination effects on CD4 cells after COVID-19. Their target antigens are unknown. TCRdb keeps only in-frame clones here, not all; method: immunoSEQ multiplex PCR. The sample carries 84,000 or so clones, under 85% recorded once. Before sequencing, viral peptide pools were used by the ViraFEST assay to expand antigen-specific CD4+ T cells. It was after approximately 10 days of culture that CD4+ T cells were isolated. Participants received two doses of either the BNT162b2 or mRNA-1273 vaccine. The specimen was CD4+ T cells from PBMCs cultured with HCoV-OC43 spike peptides, collected after COVID-19 vaccination. Subset defined: HCoV-OC43 spike overlapping peptide pool stimulation. The receptors were sampled from a human donor who received a COVID-19 vaccine.

J is TRBJ2-7 and V is TRBV12-5; D unclear. Trimming took off 1 base at V and 7 bases at J, with 14 bases between the two ends. Germline CDR1 and CDR2: LGHNT and FRNRAP. The CDR3 is 14 amino acids. The CDR3 DNA reads as TGTGCTAGTGGTTTGGCCCTATTTTTTTGGGAGCAGTACGTC. It codes for CASGLALFFWEQYV.

This clone was detected a few times. The chain is built from TRBV6-2 or TRBV6-3 and TRBJ1-2; possibly TRBD1 for D (6 bases). V was pared by 2 bases and J by 0 bases, with 10 bases between. The CDR3 covers 15 residues. Per the germline V gene, CDR1 is MNHEY and CDR2 is SVGEGT. The CDR3 DNA is TGTGCCAGCAGTTACGCGGGGGCCCCTAACTATGGCTACACCTTC. Its protein is CASSYAGAPNYGYTF.

The chain uses TRBV5-1 and TRBJ2-5; D remains unclear. The germline V gene has CDR1 SGHRS and CDR2 YFSETQ. V was pared by 0 bases and J by 2 bases, with 8 bases between. CDR3 length: 14 amino acids. The CDR3 nucleotides read TGCGCCAGCAGCTTGGTTGGGCTACAAGAGACCCAGTACTTC. This translates into CASSLVGLQETQYF.

This clone appeared a few times. The chain joins TRBV19 to TRBJ1-3, with D unresolved. V lost 9 bases and J lost 5, with 14 bases in between. CDR3 length: 13 amino acids. Per germline, CDR1 LNHDA and CDR2 SQIVND (reference sequence). CDR3 nucleotide sequence: TGTGCCAGCTTCGGGCCACGAAGAAACACCATATATTTT. It is translated as CASFGPRRNTIYF.

The chain carries TRBV18 and TRBJ2-1; possibly TRBD2 for D (5 bases). CDR3 length: 15 amino acids. CDR1 is KGHSH and CDR2 is LQKENI in the germline V gene. V lost 6 bases and J lost 0, with 12 bases in between. The CDR3 DNA reads as TGTGCCAGCTCCCTGACGGAGGCCTCCTACAATGAGCAGTTCTTC. This gives the protein CASSLTEASYNEQFF.

The rearrangement joins TRBV5-1 to TRBJ2-5; 9 bases are a match to TRBD2. The CDR3 runs to 17 residues. The ends lost 2 bases at V and 5 bases at J; junction bases unmatched: 13. Looked up from germline, CDR1 is SGHRS and CDR2 is YFSETQ. The CDR3 is CASSFPFAGGPRETQYF. The CDR3 DNA is TGCGCCAGCAGCTTTCCTTTCGCGGGGGGGCCTCGGGAGACCCAGTACTTC.

The chain recombines TRBV2 with TRBJ1-1; no clear D. V was cut by 3 bases and J by 8 bases, with 7 bases left in between. The V gene's germline CDR1 is SNHLY and CDR2 FYNNEI. The CDR3 has 11 amino acids. The CDR3 sequence: CASSDRLEAFF. DNA for the CDR3: TGTGCCAGCAGTGATAGACTAGAAGCTTTCTTT. Supplemented by reference TRBV2 and TRBJ1-1, the full variable domain reads EPEVTQTPSHQVTQMGQEVILRCVPISNHLYFYWYRQILGQKVEFLVSFYNNEISEKSEIFDDQFSVERPDGSNFTLKIRSTKLEDSAMYFCASSDRLEAFFGQGTRLTVV.

The chain couples TRBV4-3 to TRBJ2-3; 11 bases align to TRBD2. The CDR3 contains 18 residues. Germline V gene sequence: CDR1 LGHNA, CDR2 YSLEER. J gave up 5 bases and V 1 base, and 11 bases lay outside the gene matches. CDR3 DNA: TGCGCCAGCAGCCAAGGGGACTTAGCGGGGGGGCTGGGAGATACGCAGTATTTT. Its translation is CASSQGDLAGGLGDTQYF.

The gene calls are TRBV7-2 and TRBJ2-3; 10 bases line up with TRBD2. In germline, CDR1 is SGHTA, CDR2 FQGNSA. V trimming: 1 base; J trimming: 2 bases; junction bases outside the gene matches: 6. The CDR3 sequence is 17 residues long. CDR3 bases: TGTGCCAGCAGCTTAGTCAGCACTAGCGGGATCACAGATACGCAGTATTTT. Its translation is CASSLVSTSGITDTQYF.

The chain has TRBV5-1 and TRBJ1-5; 7 nucleotides line up with TRBD1. CDR1 SGHRS and CDR2 YFSETQ come from the germline V gene. V lost 0 bases and J lost 4; bases outside the gene matches: 7. The CDR3 runs 16 residues. CDR3 DNA sequence: TGCGCCAGCAGCTTGGTGGGTGGGACAGTGAATCAGCCCCAGCATTTT. Protein: CASSLVGGTVNQPQHF.

The chain carries TRBV27 and TRBJ2-7; D not resolved. V lost 3 bases and J lost 2, with 23 bases in between. The CDR3 loop spans 18 amino acids. CDR1 MNHEY and CDR2 SMNVEV come from the germline V gene (reference sequence). The CDR3 nucleotides are TGTGCCAGCAGTTTTTTCCGAGGACCCCGGGCTTACCCCTACGAGCAGTACGTC. Its protein is CASSFFRGPRAYPYEQYV.

This rearrangement joins TRBV29-1 to TRBJ2-1; D is ambiguous. The CDR3 length is 13 residues. With 5 bases removed from V and 8 bases from J, the gap between germline ends came to 16 bases. Germline-derived CDR1 and CDR2 are SQVTM and ANQGSEA. In DNA, the CDR3 is TGCAGCGTTAAGACCGCCCGGTCGCATGAGCAGTTCTTC. As protein: CSVKTARSHEQFF.

This chain links TRBV5-4 with TRBJ2-5; possible D gene TRBD2, 5 bases. Between the trimmed V and J ends, which lost 6 bases and 5 bases, there was a span of 17 bases. This CDR3 has 14 residues. Germline assignment: CDR1 SGHNT and CDR2 YYREEE (reference sequence). The CDR3 region has the DNA TGTGCCAGCAAGCGAGCGGCCGACCTTGAGACCCAGTACTTC. Translated: CASKRAADLETQYF.

This chain links TRBV2 with TRBJ2-5, with D unclear. V gave up 6 bases and J gave up 3 bases, with 5 bases separating them. In germline, CDR1 is SNHLY, CDR2 FYNNEI. The CDR3 is made up of 11 amino acids. CDR3 sequence (DNA): TGTGCCAGCAGCCAGGAAGAGACCCAGTACTTC. This codes for CASSQEETQYF. The whole variable domain, remainder taken from reference TRBV2 and TRBJ2-5, is EPEVTQTPSHQVTQMGQEVILRCVPISNHLYFYWYRQILGQKVEFLVSFYNNEISEKSEIFDDQFSVERPDGSNFTLKIRSTKLEDSAMYFCASSQEETQYFGPGTRLLVL.

This rearrangement joins TRBV6-1 to TRBJ2-5; 9 positions match TRBD1. V shed 1 base, J shed 5 bases, and the junction held 5 bases outside the gene matches. CDR1 MNHNS and CDR2 SASEGT come from the germline V gene. The length of the CDR3 is 15 residues. The CDR3 DNA reads as TGTGCCAGCAGTGAAGGGACAGGGGAAATTGAGACCCAGTACTTC. This sequence encodes CASSEGTGEIETQYF.

In this sample, this clone turned up once. This chain connects TRBV7-2 to TRBJ2-3; TRBD1 might be the D (5 bases). The V end was cut by 4 bases, the J end by 5 bases, with 16 bases between. This CDR3 has 15 residues. Germline values: CDR1 SGHTA, CDR2 FQGNSA. The CDR3 DNA sequence: TGTGCCAGCAGCTCGCAATCTTTCCAGGGAGATACGCAGTATTTT. Translated: CASSSQSFQGDTQYF.

This chain joins TRBV6-5 and TRBJ1-5, with D possibly matching TRBD1 (6 bases). The CDR3 covers 15 residues. Germline CDR1 reads MNHEY; CDR2 reads SVGAGI. Trimming shortened V by 0 bases and J by 4 bases, and 10 bases separated the two germline ends. The chain's CDR3 is CASSYSQDSNQPQHF. In DNA form, the CDR3 reads TGTGCCAGCAGTTACTCCCAGGACAGTAATCAGCCCCAGCATTTT.

The J gene is TRBJ2-7, the V gene TRBV2, with 10 bases that match TRBD1. The germline V gene has CDR1 SNHLY and CDR2 FYNNEI. This CDR3 has 13 residues. Trimming took 7 bases from V and 7 from J; bases not matched to a gene: 7. CDR3 sequence (DNA): TGTGCCAGCATGAGGGACAGGGGCGAGGAGCAGTACGTC. Amino acids: CASMRDRGEEQYV.